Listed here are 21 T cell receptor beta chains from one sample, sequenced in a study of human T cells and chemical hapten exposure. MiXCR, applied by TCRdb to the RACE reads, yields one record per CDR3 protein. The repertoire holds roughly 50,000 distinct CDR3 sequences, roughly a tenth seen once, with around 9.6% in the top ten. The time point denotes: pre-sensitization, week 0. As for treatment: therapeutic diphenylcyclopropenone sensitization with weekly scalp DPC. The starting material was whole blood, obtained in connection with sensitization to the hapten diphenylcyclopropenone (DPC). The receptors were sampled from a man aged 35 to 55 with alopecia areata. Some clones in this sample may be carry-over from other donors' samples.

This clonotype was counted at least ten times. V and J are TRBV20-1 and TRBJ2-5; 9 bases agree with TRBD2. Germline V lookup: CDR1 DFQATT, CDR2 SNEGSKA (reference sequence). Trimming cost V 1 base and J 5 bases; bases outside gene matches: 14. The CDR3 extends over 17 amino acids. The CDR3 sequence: CSARGPSPAGGGETQYF. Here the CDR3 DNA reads TGCAGTGCTAGAGGCCCCTCTCCAGCGGGAGGCGGTGAGACCCAGTACTTC.

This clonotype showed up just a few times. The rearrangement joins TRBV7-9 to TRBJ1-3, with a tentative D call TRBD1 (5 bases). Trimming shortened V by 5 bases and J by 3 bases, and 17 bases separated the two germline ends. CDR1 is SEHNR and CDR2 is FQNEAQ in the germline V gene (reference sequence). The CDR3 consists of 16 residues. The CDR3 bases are TGTGCCAGCAGCCCTCGCGGGGCCGGGGGTGGAAACACCATATATTTT. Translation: CASSPRGAGGGNTIYF.

The CDR3 nucleotides are TGTGCCAGCAGGGGGGCTCTGGGAAAACTGTTTTTT. This encodes CASRGALGKLFF. This chain connects TRBV2 to TRBJ1-4, with a possible D match to TRBD1 (6 bases). The V end lost 6 bases, the J end lost 10 bases, and 12 bases lay between the germline ends. This CDR3 comprises 12 residues. CDR1 and CDR2 from the germline V gene are SNHLY and FYNNEI.

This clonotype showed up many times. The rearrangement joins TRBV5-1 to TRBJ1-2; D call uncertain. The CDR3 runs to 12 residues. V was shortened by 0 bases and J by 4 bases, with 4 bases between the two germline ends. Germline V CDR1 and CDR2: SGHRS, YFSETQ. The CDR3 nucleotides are TGCGCCAGCAGCTTGGAGGGCTATGGCTACACCTTC. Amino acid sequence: CASSLEGYGYTF.

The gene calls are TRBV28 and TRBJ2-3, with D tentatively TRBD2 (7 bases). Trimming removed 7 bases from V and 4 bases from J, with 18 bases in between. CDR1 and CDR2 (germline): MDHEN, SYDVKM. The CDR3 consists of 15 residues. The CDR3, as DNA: TGTGCCAGCACCGGGGGCGGGAGAATATCAGATACGCAGTATTTT. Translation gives CASTGGGRISDTQYF. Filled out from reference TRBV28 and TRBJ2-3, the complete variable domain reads DVKVTQSSRYLVKRTGEKVFLECVQDMDHENMFWYRQDPGLGLRLIYFSYDVKMKEKGDIPEGYSVSREKKERFSLILESASTNQTSMYLCASTGGGRISDTQYFGPGTRLTVL.

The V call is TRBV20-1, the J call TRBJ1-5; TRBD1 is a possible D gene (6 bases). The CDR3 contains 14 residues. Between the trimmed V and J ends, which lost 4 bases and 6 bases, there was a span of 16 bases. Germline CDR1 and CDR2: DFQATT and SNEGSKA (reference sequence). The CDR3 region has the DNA TGCAGTGCTATCCAGGGGAGGGGAATTCAGCCCCAGCATTTT. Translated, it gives CSAIQGRGIQPQHF.

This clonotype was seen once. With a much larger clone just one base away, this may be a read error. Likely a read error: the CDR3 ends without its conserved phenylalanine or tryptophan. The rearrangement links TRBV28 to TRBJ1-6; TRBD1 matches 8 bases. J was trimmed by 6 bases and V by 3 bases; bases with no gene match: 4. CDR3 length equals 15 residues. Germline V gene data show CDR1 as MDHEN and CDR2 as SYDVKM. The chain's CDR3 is CASSLRDRSNSPLHL. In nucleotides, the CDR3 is TGTGCCAGCAGTTTGAGGGACAGGAGTAATTCACCCCTCCACCTT.

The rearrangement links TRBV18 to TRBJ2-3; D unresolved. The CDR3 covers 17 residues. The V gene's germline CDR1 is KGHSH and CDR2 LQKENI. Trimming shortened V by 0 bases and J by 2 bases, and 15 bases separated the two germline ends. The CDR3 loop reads CASSPPLTTLTTDTQYF. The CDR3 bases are TGTGCCAGCTCACCACCGTTAACAACACTTACCACAGATACGCAGTATTTT.

The CDR3 protein is CASTPHRDRARTGELFF. The CDR3 DNA reads as TGTGCCAGCACCCCTCATCGGGACAGGGCCCGAACCGGGGAGCTGTTTTTT. J is TRBJ2-2 and V is TRBV6-2 or TRBV6-3; TRBD1 matches at 9 bases. CDR3 length equals 17 residues. The germline V gene encodes CDR1 MNHEY and CDR2 SVGEGT. J was trimmed by 5 bases and V by 7 bases; bases with no gene match: 14.

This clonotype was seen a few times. CDR3 sequence: CASSPFRAGRNTGELFF. DNA for the CDR3: TGTGCCAGCTCACCATTCCGAGCGGGCAGAAACACCGGGGAGCTGTTTTTT. This rearrangement joins TRBV18 to TRBJ2-2; maybe TRBD2 (6 bases). V was pared by 2 bases and J by 2 bases, with 15 bases between. Germline V gene lookup returns CDR1 KGHSH and CDR2 LQKENI. This CDR3 region has 17 residues. Using reference TRBV18 and TRBJ2-2 for the parts outside the CDR3, the full variable domain is NAGVMQNPRHLVRRRGQEARLRCSPMKGHSHVYWYRQLPEEGLKFMVYLQKENIIDESGMPKERFSAEFPKEGPSILRIQQVVRGDSAAYFCASSPFRAGRNTGELFFGEGSRLTVL.

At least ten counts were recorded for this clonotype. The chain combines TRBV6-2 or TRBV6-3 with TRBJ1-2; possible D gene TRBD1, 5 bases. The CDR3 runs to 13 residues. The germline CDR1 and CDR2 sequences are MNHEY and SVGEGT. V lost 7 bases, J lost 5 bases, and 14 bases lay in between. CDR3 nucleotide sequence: TGTGCCAGCACCCACGGAGGGGATTATGGCTACACCTTC. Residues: CASTHGGDYGYTF.

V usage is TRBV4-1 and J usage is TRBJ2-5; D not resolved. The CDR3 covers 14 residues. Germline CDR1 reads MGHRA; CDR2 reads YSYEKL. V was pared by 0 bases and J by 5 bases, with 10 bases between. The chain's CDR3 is CASSQDHQRETQYF. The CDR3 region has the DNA TGCGCCAGCAGCCAAGATCACCAACGCGAGACCCAGTACTTC.

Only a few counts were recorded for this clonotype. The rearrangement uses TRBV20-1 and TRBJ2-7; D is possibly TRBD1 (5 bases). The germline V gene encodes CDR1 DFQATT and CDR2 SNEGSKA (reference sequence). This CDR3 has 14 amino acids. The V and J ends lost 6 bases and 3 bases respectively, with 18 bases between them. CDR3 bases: TGCAGTGCCCAGGGCCCAGGGCTACACTACGAGCAGTACTTC. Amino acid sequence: CSAQGPGLHYEQYF.

The CDR3: CSVGTVQETQYF. CDR3 nucleotides: TGCAGCGTTGGGACAGTCCAAGAGACCCAGTACTTC. The chain employs TRBV29-1 and TRBJ2-5; a possible D gene is TRBD1 (6 bases). The CDR3 length is 12 residues. Germline CDR1 and CDR2: SQVTM and ANQGSEA. Trimming removed 4 bases at V and 1 base at J, with 7 bases between.

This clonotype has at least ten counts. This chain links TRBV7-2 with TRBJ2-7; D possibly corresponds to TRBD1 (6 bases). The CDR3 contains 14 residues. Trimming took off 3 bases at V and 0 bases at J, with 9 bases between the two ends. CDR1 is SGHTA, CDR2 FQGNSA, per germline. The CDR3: CASSFTGFSYEQYF. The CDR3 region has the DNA TGTGCCAGCAGCTTTACAGGGTTCTCCTACGAGCAGTACTTC.

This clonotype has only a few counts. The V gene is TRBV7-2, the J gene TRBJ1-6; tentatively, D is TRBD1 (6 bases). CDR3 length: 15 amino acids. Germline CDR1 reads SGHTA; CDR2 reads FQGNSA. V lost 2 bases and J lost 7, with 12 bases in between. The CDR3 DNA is TGTGCCAGCAGCTTACTTACAGGGTCGAATTCACCCCTCCACTTT. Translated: CASSLLTGSNSPLHF.

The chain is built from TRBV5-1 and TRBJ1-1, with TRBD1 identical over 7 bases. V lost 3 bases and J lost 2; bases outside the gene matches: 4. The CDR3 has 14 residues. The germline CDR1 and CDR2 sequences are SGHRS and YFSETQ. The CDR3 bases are TGCGCCAGCAGCTATTACAGGGGTAACACTGAAGCTTTCTTT. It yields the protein CASSYYRGNTEAFF.

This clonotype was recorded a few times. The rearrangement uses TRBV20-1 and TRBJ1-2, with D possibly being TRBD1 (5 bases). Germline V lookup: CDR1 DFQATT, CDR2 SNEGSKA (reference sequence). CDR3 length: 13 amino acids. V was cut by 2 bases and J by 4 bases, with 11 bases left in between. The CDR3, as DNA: TGCAGTGCTAGATCGACAGAATCCTATGGCTACACCTTC. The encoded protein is CSARSTESYGYTF.

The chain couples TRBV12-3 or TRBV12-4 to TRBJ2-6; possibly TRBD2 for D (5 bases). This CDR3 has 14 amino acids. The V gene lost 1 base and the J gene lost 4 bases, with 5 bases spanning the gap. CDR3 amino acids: CASSLVAGANVLTF. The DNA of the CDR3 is TGTGCCAGCAGTTTAGTAGCGGGGGCCAACGTCCTGACTTTC.

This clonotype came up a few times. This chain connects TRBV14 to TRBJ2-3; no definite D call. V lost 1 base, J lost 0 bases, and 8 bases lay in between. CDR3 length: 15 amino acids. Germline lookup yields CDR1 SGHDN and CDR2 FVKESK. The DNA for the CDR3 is TGTGCCAGCAGCCAAGTAACAGTGAGCACAGATACGCAGTATTTT. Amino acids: CASSQVTVSTDTQYF.

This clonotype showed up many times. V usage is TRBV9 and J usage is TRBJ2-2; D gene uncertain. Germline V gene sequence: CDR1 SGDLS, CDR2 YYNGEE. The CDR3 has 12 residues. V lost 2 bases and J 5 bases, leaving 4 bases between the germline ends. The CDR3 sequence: CASSVGTGELFF. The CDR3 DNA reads TGTGCCAGCAGCGTTGGTACCGGGGAGCTGTTTTTT. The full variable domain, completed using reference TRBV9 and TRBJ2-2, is DSGVTQTPKHLITATGQRVTLRCSPRSGDLSVYWYQQSLDQGLQFLIQYYNGEERAKGNILERFSAQQFPDLHSELNLSSLELGDSALYFCASSVGTGELFFGEGSRLTVL.